This T cell receptor (beta chain) was observed in a study of cytomegalovirus exposure and HLA in healthy donors. Across the study: A preliminary data release comprised about 85 million unique TCRs obtained from HLA-typed donors. Study results and limitations: Per a later analysis, HLA-associated TCR beta chains showed more clonal expansion than other, equally common TCR beta chains.

This CDR3 region has 17 residues. V was clipped by 7 bases and J by 7 bases; unmatched bases: 17. The V gene's germline CDR1 is SGHRS and CDR2 YFSETQ. As concerns this clone: Its matching antigen is unknown.

PCR employed 60 Vbeta and 13 Jbeta primers. Clones were read by immunoSEQ multiplex PCR, and TCRdb kept only the in-frame ones, dropping some. The table shows more than 95,000 clones, with 60% to 80% occurring only once. The V and J genes are TRBV5-1 and TRBJ2-1, with 10 bases fitting TRBD2. Sequenced input: PBMCs. This clonotype was obtained from a man between 45 and 60 years old in good health and CMV-seropositive. The CDR3 DNA is TGCGCCAGCCGGGGGGGCCTAGCGGGAGAGGTGTGGAATGAGCAGTTCTTC. Protein sequence: CASRGGLAGEVWNEQFF.